This entry features one TCR beta chain sequence. The entry originates in a study of shared clonotypes between healthy human individuals. This CDR3 contains 11 residues. In germline, CDR1 is MNHEY, CDR2 SVGAGI. V lost 8 bases and J lost 2, with 7 bases in between. Method: immunoSEQ multiplex PCR; TCRdb's copy keeps in-frame clones and lacks some. Of hundreds of thousands of clones in the sample, approximately 77% were seen once. V is TRBV6-5 and J is TRBJ2-7, with D perhaps TRBD1 (5 bases). The sequencing sample was made of PBMCs. This sequence originates from a woman aged 40 to 50 in good health. Some clones in this sample may be carry-over from other donors' samples. Here the CDR3 DNA reads TGTGCCAGCCAGGGCCCCTACGAGCAGTACTTC. This translates into CASQGPYEQYF.